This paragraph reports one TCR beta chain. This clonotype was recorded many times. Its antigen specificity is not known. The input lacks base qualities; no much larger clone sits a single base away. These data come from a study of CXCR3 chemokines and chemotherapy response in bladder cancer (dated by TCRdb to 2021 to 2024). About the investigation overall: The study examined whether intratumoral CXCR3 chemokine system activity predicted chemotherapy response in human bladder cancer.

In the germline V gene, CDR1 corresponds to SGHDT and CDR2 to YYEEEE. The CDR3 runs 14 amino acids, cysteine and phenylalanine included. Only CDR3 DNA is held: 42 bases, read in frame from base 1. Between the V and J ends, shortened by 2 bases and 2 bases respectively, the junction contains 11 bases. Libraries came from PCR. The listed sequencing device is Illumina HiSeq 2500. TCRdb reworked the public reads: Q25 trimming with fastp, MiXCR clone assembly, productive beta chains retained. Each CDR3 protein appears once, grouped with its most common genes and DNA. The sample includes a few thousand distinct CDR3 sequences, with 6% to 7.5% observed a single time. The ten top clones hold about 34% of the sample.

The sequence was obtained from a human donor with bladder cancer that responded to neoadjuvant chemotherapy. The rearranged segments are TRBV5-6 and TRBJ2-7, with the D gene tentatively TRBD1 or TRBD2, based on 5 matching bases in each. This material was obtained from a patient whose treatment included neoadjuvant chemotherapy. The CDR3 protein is CASSFGTVTYEQYF. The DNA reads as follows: TGTGCCAGCAGCTTCGGGACCGTAACCTACGAGCAGTACTTC.